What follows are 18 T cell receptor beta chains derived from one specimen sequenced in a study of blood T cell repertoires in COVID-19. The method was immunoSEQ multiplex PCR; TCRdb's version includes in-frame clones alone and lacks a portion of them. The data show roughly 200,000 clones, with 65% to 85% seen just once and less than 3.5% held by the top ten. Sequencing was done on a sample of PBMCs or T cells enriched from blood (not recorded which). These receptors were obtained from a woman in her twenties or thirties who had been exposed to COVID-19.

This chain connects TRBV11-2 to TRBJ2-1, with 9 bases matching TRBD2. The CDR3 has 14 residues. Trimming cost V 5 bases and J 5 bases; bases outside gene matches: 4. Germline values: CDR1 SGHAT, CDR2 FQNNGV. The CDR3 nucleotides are TGTGCCAGCAGCGAGCGGGGGGTAAACAATGAGCAGTTCTTC. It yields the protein CASSERGVNNEQFF.

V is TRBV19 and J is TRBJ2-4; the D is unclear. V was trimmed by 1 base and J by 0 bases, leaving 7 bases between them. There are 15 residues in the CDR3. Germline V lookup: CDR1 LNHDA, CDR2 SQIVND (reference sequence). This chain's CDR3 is CASSIVGRAKNIQYF. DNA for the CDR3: TGTGCCAGTAGTATAGTGGGCAGAGCCAAAAACATTCAGTACTTC.

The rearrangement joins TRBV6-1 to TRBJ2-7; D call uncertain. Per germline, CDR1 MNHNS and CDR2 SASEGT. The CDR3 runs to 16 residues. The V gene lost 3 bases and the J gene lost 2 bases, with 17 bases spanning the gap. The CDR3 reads CASSDLSFVLTYEQYF. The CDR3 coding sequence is TGTGCCAGCAGTGATTTGAGTTTCGTACTTACCTACGAGCAGTACTTC.

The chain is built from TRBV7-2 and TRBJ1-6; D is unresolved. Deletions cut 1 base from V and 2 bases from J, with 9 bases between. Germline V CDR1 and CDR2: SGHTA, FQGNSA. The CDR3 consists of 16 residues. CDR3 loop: CASSLDAGAYNSPLHF. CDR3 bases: TGTGCCAGCAGCTTAGACGCGGGAGCCTATAATTCACCCCTCCACTTT.

The CDR3 coding sequence is TGTGCCAGCAGCGTAGCACCCCAGGGCCACTCTGGAAACACCATATATTTT. Protein sequence: CASSVAPQGHSGNTIYF. The rearrangement uses TRBV9 and TRBJ1-3, with a tentative D call TRBD1 (5 bases). Trimming cost V 0 bases and J 0 bases, with 13 bases left between them. The CDR3 runs to 17 residues. Germline CDR1 SGDLS, CDR2 YYNGEE.

This CDR3 is CASSPEDSYAYEQYF. The CDR3 DNA is TGTGCCAGTAGTCCGGAAGACAGTTACGCTTACGAGCAGTACTTC. The V call is TRBV19, the J call TRBJ2-7; a possible D gene is TRBD1 (5 bases). The CDR3 contains 15 residues. In germline, CDR1 is LNHDA, CDR2 SQIVND (reference sequence). V lost 5 bases and J lost 4, with 18 bases in between.

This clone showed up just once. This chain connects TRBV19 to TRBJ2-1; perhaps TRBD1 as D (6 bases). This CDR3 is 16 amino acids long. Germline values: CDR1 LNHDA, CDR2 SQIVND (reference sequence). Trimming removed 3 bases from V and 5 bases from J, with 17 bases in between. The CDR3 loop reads CASSISRGTPHNEQFF. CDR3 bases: TGTGCCAGTAGTATCTCAAGGGGGACCCCTCACAATGAGCAGTTCTTC.

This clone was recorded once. The CDR3 loop is CASSLGTGLAKNIQYF. The CDR3 DNA is TGTGCCAGCAGCTTAGGGACAGGATTAGCCAAAAACATTCAGTACTTC. The chain recombines TRBV7-9 with TRBJ2-4; 7 bases map to TRBD1. The germline V gene has CDR1 SEHNR and CDR2 FQNEAQ (reference sequence). This CDR3 spans 16 amino acids. The J segment lost 0 bases and the V segment lost 1 base, leaving 3 bases of the junction unmatched.

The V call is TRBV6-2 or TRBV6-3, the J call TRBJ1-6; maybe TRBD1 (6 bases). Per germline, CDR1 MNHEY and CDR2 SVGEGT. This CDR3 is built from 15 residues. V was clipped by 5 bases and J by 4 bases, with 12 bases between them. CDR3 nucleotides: TGTGCCAGCAGTATCAACAGGGTTTATAATTCACCCCTCCACTTT. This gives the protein CASSINRVYNSPLHF.

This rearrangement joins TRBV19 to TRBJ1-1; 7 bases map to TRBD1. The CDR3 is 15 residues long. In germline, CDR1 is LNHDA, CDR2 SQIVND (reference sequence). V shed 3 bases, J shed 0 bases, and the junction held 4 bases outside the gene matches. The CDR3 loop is CASSITGALNTEAFF. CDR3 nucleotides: TGTGCCAGTAGTATCACAGGGGCTCTGAACACTGAAGCTTTCTTT.

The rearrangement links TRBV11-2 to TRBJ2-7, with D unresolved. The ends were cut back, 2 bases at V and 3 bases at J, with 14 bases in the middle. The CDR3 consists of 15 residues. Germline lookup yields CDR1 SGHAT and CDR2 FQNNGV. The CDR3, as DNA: TGTGCCAGCAGCTTAATGAGGAGCCCCAGCTACGAGCAGTACTTC. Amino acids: CASSLMRSPSYEQYF. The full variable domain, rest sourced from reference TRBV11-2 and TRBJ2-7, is EAGVAQSPRYKIIEKRQSVAFWCNPISGHATLYWYQQILGQGPKLLIQFQNNGVVDDSQLPKDRFSAERLKGVDSTLKIQPAKLEDSAVYLCASSLMRSPSYEQYFGPGTRLTVT.

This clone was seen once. CDR3 sequence reads: CASSQSLQGAGTF. The CDR3 nucleotides are TGTGCCAGCAGCCAATCGCTCCAGGGGGCAGGCACCTTC. The chain couples TRBV3-1 (or the pseudogene TRBV3-2) to TRBJ1-2; 8 bases line up with TRBD1. Germline CDR1 LGHDT, CDR2 YNNKEL (reference sequence). The CDR3 has 13 residues. V lost 2 bases to trimming and J lost 13 bases; unmatched junction nucleotides: 9.

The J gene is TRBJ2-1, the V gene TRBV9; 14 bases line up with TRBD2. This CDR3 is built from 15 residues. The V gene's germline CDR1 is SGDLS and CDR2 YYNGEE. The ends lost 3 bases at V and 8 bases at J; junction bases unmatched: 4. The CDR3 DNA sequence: TGTGCCAGCAGCGAGGGGACTAGCGGGGGCCATGAGCAGTTCTTC. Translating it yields CASSEGTSGGHEQFF.

CDR3 residues: CASSPQITEETQYF. CDR3 bases: TGTGCCAGCTCACCACAGATTACAGAAGAGACCCAGTACTTC. The V and J genes are TRBV18 and TRBJ2-5; D not certain. CDR3 length: 14 residues. V lost 1 base, J lost 3 bases, and 9 bases lay in between. Germline V gene lookup returns CDR1 KGHSH and CDR2 LQKENI. Based on the CDR3 plus reference TRBV18 and TRBJ2-5, the full variable domain is NAGVMQNPRHLVRRRGQEARLRCSPMKGHSHVYWYRQLPEEGLKFMVYLQKENIIDESGMPKERFSAEFPKEGPSILRIQQVVRGDSAAYFCASSPQITEETQYFGPGTRLLVL.

The CDR3 coding sequence is TGTGCCAGCAGCTTAGGAGCGAGCAATCAGCCCCAGCATTTT. Amino acid sequence: CASSLGASNQPQHF. The rearrangement joins TRBV7-8 to TRBJ1-5, with unresolved D. V lost 1 base and J lost 1, with 5 bases in between. From germline, CDR1 is SGHVS and CDR2 FQNEAQ. This CDR3 has 14 amino acids.

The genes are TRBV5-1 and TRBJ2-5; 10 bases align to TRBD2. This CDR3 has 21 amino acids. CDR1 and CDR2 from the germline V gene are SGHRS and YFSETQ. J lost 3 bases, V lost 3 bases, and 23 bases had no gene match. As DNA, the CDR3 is TGCGCCAGCAGCTCGCCCGAGCCGGGACTAGCGACCTTCCAGTGGGAAGAGACCCAGTACTTC. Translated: CASSSPEPGLATFQWEETQYF.

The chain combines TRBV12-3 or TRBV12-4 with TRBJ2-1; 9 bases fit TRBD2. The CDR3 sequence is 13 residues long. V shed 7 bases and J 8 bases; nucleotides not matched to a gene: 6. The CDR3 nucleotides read TGTGCCAGCACTCGCGGGGGGGCGTATGAGCAGTTCTTC. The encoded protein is CASTRGGAYEQFF.

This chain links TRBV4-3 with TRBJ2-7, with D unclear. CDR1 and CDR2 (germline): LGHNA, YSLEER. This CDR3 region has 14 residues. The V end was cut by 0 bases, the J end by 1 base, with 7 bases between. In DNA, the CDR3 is TGCGCCAGCAGCCAAGATCTTCCTTCCTACGAGCAGTACTTC. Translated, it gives CASSQDLPSYEQYF.